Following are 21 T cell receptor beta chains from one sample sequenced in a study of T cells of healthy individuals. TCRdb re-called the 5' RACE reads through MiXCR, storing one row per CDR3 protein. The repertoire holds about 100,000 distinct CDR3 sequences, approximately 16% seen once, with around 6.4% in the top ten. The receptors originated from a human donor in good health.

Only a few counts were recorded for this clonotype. CDR3 region: CASSLATPHRGDTQYF. CDR3 DNA sequence: TGTGCCAGCAGCTTGGCTACACCGCATCGGGGAGATACGCAGTATTTT. This chain connects TRBV5-5 to TRBJ2-3, with D maybe TRBD2 (5 bases). Germline values: CDR1 SGHKS, CDR2 YYEKEE (reference sequence). The CDR3 has 16 residues. V was trimmed by 0 bases and J by 5 bases, leaving 16 bases between them.

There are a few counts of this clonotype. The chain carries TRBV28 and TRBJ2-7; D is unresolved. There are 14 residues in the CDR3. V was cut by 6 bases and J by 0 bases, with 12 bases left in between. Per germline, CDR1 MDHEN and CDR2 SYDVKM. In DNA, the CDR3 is TGTGCCAGCAGCCCCCCTCGAGACTCCTACGAGCAGTACTTC. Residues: CASSPPRDSYEQYF.

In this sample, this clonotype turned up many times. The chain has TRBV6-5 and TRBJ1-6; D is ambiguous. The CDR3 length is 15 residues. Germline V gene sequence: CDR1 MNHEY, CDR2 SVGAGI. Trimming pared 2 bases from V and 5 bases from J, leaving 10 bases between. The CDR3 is CASSYGRKNNSPLHF. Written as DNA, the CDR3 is TGTGCCAGCAGTTACGGACGGAAAAATAATTCACCCCTCCACTTT.

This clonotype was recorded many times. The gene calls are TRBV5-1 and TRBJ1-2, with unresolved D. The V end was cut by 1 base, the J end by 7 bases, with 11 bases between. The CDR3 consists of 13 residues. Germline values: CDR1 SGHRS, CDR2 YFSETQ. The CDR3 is CASSLLEGTGYTF. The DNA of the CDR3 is TGCGCCAGCAGCTTGTTGGAGGGTACTGGCTACACCTTC.

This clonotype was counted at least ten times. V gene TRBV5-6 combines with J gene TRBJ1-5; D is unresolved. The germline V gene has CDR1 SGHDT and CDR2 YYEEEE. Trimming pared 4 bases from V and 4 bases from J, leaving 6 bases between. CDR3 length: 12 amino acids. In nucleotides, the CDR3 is TGTGCCAGCAGCGTAAAAAATCAGCCCCAGCATTTT. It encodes CASSVKNQPQHF.

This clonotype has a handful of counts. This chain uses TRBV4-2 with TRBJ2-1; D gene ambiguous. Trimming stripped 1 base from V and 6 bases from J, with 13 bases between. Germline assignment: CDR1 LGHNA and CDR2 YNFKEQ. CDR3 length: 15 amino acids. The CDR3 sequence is CASSQGLSPGNEQFF. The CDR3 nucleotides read TGTGCCAGCAGCCAAGGCCTATCTCCTGGCAATGAGCAGTTCTTC.

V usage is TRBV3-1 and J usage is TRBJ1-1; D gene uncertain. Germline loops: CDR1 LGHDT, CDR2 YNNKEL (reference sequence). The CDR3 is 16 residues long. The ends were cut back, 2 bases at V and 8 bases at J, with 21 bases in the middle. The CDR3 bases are TGTGCCAGCAGCCAACCGTCAGGAGACACACAAAAAGAAGCTTTCTTT. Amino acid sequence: CASSQPSGDTQKEAFF.

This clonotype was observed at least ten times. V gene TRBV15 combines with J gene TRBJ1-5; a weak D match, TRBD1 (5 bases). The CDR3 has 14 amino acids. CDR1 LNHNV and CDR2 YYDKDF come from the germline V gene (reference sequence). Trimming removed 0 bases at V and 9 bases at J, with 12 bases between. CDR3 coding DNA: TGTGCCACCAGCAGAGATCGGTGGGGGACGCCCCAGCATTTT. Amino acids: CATSRDRWGTPQHF. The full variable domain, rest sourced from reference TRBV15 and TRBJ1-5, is DAMVIQNPRYQVTQFGKPVTLSCSQTLNHNVMYWYQQKSSQAPKLLFHYYDKDFNNEADTPDNFQSRRPNTSFCFLDIRSPGLGDTAMYLCATSRDRWGTPQHFGDGTRLSIL.

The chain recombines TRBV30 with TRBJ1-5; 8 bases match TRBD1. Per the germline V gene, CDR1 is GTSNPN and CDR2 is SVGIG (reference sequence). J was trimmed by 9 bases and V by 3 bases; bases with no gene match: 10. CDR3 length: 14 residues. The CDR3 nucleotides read TGTGCCTGGAGAGGGACAGGTTCGGGTCGGCCCCAGCATTTT. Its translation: CAWRGTGSGRPQHF. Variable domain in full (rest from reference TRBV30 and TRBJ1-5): SQTIHQWPATLVQPVGSPLSLECTVEGTSNPNLYWYRQAAGRGLQLLFYSVGIGQISSEVPQNLSASRPQDRQFILSSKKLLLSDSGFYLCAWRGTGSGRPQHFGDGTRLSIL.

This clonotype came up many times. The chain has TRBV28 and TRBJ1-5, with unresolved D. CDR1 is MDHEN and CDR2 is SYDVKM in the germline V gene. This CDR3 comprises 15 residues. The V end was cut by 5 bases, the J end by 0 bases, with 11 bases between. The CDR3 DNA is TGTGCCAGCAGTCCGGACGGGTATAGCAATCAGCCCCAGCATTTT. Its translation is CASSPDGYSNQPQHF.

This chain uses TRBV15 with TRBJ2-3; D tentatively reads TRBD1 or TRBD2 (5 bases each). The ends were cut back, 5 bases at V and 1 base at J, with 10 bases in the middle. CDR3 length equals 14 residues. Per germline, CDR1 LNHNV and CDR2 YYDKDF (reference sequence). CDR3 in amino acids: CATSGGFGTDTQYF. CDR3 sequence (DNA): TGTGCCACCAGCGGGGGATTTGGCACAGATACGCAGTATTTT.

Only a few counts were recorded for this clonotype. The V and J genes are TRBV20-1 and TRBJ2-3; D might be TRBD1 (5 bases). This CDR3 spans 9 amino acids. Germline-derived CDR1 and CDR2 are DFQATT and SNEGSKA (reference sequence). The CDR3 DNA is TGCAGGGGGCCAGATACGCAGTATTTT. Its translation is CRGPDTQYF.

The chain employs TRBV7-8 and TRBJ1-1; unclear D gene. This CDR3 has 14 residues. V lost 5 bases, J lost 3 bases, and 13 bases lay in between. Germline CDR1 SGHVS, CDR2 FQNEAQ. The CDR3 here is CASSLSRMYTEAFF. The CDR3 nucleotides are TGTGCCAGCAGCCTTAGCCGTATGTACACTGAAGCTTTCTTT.

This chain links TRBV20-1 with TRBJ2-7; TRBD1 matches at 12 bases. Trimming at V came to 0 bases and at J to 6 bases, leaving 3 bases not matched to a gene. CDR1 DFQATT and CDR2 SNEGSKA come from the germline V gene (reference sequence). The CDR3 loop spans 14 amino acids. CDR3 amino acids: CSAREGTGGREQYF. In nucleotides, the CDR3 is TGCAGTGCTAGAGAAGGGACAGGGGGCCGCGAGCAGTACTTC.

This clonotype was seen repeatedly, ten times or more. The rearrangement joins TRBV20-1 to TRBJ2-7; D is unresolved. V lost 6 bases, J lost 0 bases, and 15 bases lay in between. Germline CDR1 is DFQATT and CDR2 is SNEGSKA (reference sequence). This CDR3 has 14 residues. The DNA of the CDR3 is TGCAGTGCAAAAAAGACAACCAGCTCCTACGAGCAGTACTTC. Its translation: CSAKKTTSSYEQYF.

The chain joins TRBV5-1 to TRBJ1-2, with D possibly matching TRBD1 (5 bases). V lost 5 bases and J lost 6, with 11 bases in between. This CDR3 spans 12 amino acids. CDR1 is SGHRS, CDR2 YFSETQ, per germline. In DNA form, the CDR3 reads TGCGCCAGCAGTTGGGGGACTGATGGCTACACCTTC. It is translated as CASSWGTDGYTF.

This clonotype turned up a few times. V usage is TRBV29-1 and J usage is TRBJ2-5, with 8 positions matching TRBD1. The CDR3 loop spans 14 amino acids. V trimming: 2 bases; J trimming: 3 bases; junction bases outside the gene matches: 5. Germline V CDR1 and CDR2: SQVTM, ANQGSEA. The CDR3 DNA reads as TGCAGCGTTGAACGCGAGGACAGGGAAGAGACCCAGTACTTC. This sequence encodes CSVEREDREETQYF. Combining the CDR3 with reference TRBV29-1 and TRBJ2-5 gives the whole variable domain SAVISQKPSRDICQRGTSLTIQCQVDSQVTMMFWYRQQPGQSLTLIATANQGSEATYESGFVIDKFPISRPNLTFSTLTVSNMSPEDSSIYLCSVEREDREETQYFGPGTRLLVL.

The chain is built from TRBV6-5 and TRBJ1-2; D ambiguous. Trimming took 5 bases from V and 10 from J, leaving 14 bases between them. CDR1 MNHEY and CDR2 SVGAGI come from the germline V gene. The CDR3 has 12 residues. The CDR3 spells CASSPSARVYTF. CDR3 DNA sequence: TGTGCCAGCAGTCCGAGCGCCCGGGTCTACACCTTC.

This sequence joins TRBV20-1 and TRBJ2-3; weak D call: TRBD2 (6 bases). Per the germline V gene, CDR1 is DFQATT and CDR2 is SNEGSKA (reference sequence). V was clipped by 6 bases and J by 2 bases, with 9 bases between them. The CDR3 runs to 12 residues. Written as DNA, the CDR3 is TGCAGTGCGGAGGGAGTCACAGATACGCAGTATTTT. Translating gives CSAEGVTDTQYF.

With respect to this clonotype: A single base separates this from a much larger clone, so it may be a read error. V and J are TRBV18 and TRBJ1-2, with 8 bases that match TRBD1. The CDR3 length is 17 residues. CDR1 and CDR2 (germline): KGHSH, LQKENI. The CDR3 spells CASSPMGQASPDYDYTF. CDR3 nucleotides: TGTGCCAGCTCACCGATGGGACAGGCGTCACCAGACTATGACTACACCTTC.

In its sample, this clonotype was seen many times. The CDR3 loop reads CASSQVARASGFSYNEQFF. Written as DNA, the CDR3 is TGTGCCAGCAGCCAAGTGGCCCGGGCTAGCGGATTCTCCTACAATGAGCAGTTCTTC. The chain is built from TRBV4-2 and TRBJ2-1; TRBD2 aligns across 7 bases. This CDR3 contains 19 residues. With V trimmed by 1 base and J by 0 bases, 12 bases remained unmatched. Looked up from germline, CDR1 is LGHNA and CDR2 is YNFKEQ.